This T cell receptor (beta chain) came from a study of T cell responses to AZD1222 COVID-19 vaccine. General study results and limits: CD4 TCRs linked to vaccination spanned spike, dominating at 160-218 and 743-854. Close to half of all spike-specific TCRs reportedly target regions of the variants that are unmutated. Two doses of AZD1222 preceded a rise in Spike-specific TCR breadth and depth. Repertoires were collected only later (after the peak T cell response had occurred).

The CDR3 runs to 16 residues. Germline V CDR1 and CDR2: MDHEN, SYDVKM. V was shortened by 6 bases and J by 8 bases, with 23 bases between the two germline ends. This clone was observed a single time. The antigen is undetermined. The method was immunoSEQ multiplex PCR; TCRdb's version includes in-frame clones alone and lacks a portion of them. This table has 140,000 to 150,000 clones, about 81% appearing once. The TCR originated in an adult in good health. The chain combines TRBV28 with TRBJ1-5; weak D call: TRBD1 (6 bases). The starting material was peripheral blood, obtained on day 0 of MenACWY control vaccination. CDR3 nucleotides: TGTGCCAGCAGCCACCAGGGGCGGGACCTAGGGGAGCCCCAGCATTTT. Translating gives CASSHQGRDLGEPQHF.